This T cell receptor (beta chain) was captured in a study of technical replicates of blood from four donors. Only in-frame clones appear in the TCRdb table, and some are missing; sequencing was by immunoSEQ multiplex PCR. The table includes some 64,000 clones, 97% detected once. J gave up 8 bases and V 5 bases, and 8 bases lay outside the gene matches. The CDR3 has 14 residues. CDR1 is MDHEN, CDR2 SYDVKM, per germline. The source material was T cells isolated from PBMCs. V usage is TRBV28 and J usage is TRBJ1-4; TRBD1 agrees at 7 bases. The TCR was taken from a human donor in good health. The CDR3 nucleotides read TGTGCCAGCAGTCAACAACAGGGGCGGGAAAAACTGTTTTTT. Encoded protein: CASSQQQGREKLFF. Complete variable domain (other parts from reference TRBV28 and TRBJ1-4): DVKVTQSSRYLVKRTGEKVFLECVQDMDHENMFWYRQDPGLGLRLIYFSYDVKMKEKGDIPEGYSVSREKKERFSLILESASTNQTSMYLCASSQQQGREKLFFGSGTQLSVL.